The clone carrying this T cell receptor beta chain was detected only a few times. Antigen: not known. TCRdb ran MiXCR on the reads and lists one entry per CDR3 protein. The sample yields roughly 310,000 distinct CDR3 sequences, 25% to 35% seen once. The record originates from a study of T cell repertoires in cytomegalovirus infection. At the level of the study: Used in the study were CMV epitopes, some recently identified and HLA-C-restricted, others well-studied and HLA-B-restricted. Both CMV infection and a matching HLA type were indicated by public TCR beta signatures.

The study, taken as a whole, reports: The cumulative frequency of public TCR beta families distinguished individuals who carried CMV together with the relevant HLA. HLA-C-restricted TCR beta clonotypes specific for CMV led the ex vivo response.

The V end was cut by 0 bases, the J end by 0 bases, with 14 bases between. The CDR3 totals 17 residues. The germline V gene encodes CDR1 SGHVS and CDR2 FQNEAQ. The sequence came from a human donor in good health (CMV status not recorded). Some clones in this sample may be carry-over from other donors' samples. The sequencing here drew on cultured PBMCs, taken from culture after CMV antigen stimulation. The chain has TRBV7-8 and TRBJ1-2; D gene unclear. CDR3 in DNA: TGTGCCAGCAGCTTAGCGCGCGGCGCGGGAGCTAACTATGGCTACACCTTC. The encoded protein is CASSLARGAGANYGYTF.